This entry describes one TCR beta chain. The table lists this clonotype with many counts. Its binding antigen is unknown. No base quality values were provided; no much bigger clone lies one nucleotide off. V is trimmed back by 6 bases and J by 8 bases, and the junction contains 15 bases that no gene match accounts for. Its CDR3 holds 17 amino acids, cysteine through phenylalanine. The entry retains the CDR3 DNA only, 51 bases that are in frame from base 1. This specimen comes from a study of identical twins (dated by TCRdb to 2015 to 2016). Notes on the research overall: TCR alpha and beta repertoires from monozygotic twins, unrelated adults of various ages and cord blood were deep-sequenced to test whether fetal clonotypes persist. Replicate twin experiments were performed at different times using different library preparation protocols to rule out contamination. Paper-wide results and their limitations: Compared with coincidental sharing between unrelated individuals, out-of-frame TCR alpha sequences shared between twins showed an excess of sequences with low generation probability. Invariant T cells such as MAIT and iNKT could partly confound zero-insertion analyses, although diverse VJ usage argued against such confounding for most clonotypes. In beta out-of-frame sequences, excess twin sharing was weaker, because having fewer shared sequences lowered the signal-to-noise ratio. Fewer insertions were carried by abundant cord blood beta clonotypes, a similar but weaker trend appeared in young adult naive repertoires, and no such trend appeared in memory repertoires. Conclusions relied on cross-sectional statistical analysis, since the same donors could not be followed over many years. In monozygotic twins, out-of-frame TCR alpha sharing was systematically underestimated by recombination models, although the models agreed with sharing between unrelated individuals.

Every donor was a healthy Caucasian. The twin cohort comprised three pairs of female monozygotic twins, all aged roughly 18 to 30 years. CD4+ and CD8+ T cell populations were isolated with positive isolation kits from Invitrogen. The library relied on 5' RACE. This sample was sequenced with an Illumina HiSeq 2000. Template switching introduced a universal primer binding site; the final cDNA contained a unique molecular identifier, enabling accurate counting of TCR cDNA molecules. Specific primers in the conserved constant-segment region were used to synthesize first-strand cDNA for the TCR alpha and beta chains. To control for contamination, every cDNA library carried two barcodes: a SMART-Mk sample barcode plus Illumina barcodes. TruSeq adapter sequences along with Illumina sample barcodes were introduced in two successive PCR steps. Sequencing of the TCR alpha and beta cDNA libraries was done on the Illumina HiSeq platform using custom primers. Under the source paper's analysis protocol: Raw reads were processed with MiGEC to extract unique molecular identifiers, and MiXCR was used to determine CDR3 positions. For each individual, recombination models were inferred using an EM algorithm with the repgenHMM and IGoR tools. Shared clonotypes were analyzed with the tcR package in R, and sharing was normalized by the product of cloneset sizes. To study raw recombination free of thymic and clonal selection effects, out-of-frame nonproductive sequences were analyzed. The public reads were run again by TCRdb, first through fastp at Q25 and then through MiXCR, and only productive beta chains were kept. Every entry covers one CDR3 protein and lists the most common genes and DNA from its rows. The V and J calls follow TCRdb's processing rather than the paper's. This sample lists around 490,000 distinct CDR3 sequences; around 15% were detected once. The ten top clones hold more than 0.4% of the sample.

The same sample was also used in a study of yellow fever vaccine responses in identical twins. Per that second paper: The authors reported that the T cell response to vaccination in identical twins appeared partly convergent and partly personalized. In the study, vaccine-responding T cell clones were precisely tracked in identical twins.

The chain couples TRBV12-3 or TRBV12-4 to TRBJ2-1; 11 of the junction bases match TRBD2. The sequence derives from a woman aged 18-30 years in good health. The specimen was CD4+ T cells sorted from blood. The DNA sequence follows: TGTGCCAGCAGACCGTCGGCTAGCGGGGGGTCGCGAGATGAGCAGTTCTTC. The encoded protein is CASRPSASGGSRDEQFF.